This T cell receptor (beta chain) was captured in a study of blood T cells in healthy people across ages. The CDR3 spans 11 residues. Trimming shortened V by 5 bases and J by 2 bases, and 7 bases separated the two germline ends. Germline loops: CDR1 SQVTM, CDR2 ANQGSEA. Through a sample-barcoded 5' primer and a J-beta primer mix, a second PCR was run for roughly 7 to 11 cycles. TCRdb redid the calling of the 5' RACE reads with MiXCR, one entry per CDR3 protein. The table records roughly 1.5 million distinct CDR3 sequences, about 45% of them present only once. The sequence came from a woman younger than 35 in good health. V and J are TRBV29-1 and TRBJ2-7; D uncertain. The sample was blood. CDR3 bases: TGCAGCGTTTCGGCTGCCTACGAGCAGTACTTC. Its translation is CSVSAAYEQYF.